This T cell receptor beta chain appears in the sequencing data of a study of blood T cells in healthy people across ages. The wider study: In model experiments, template switching was able to capture about one barcoded beta molecule for every two T cells that were present.

A J-beta primer mix and a sample-barcoded 5' primer were used in a second PCR of about 7 to 12 cycles. A template-switch adaptor with 12 random nucleotides tagged each cDNA molecule. TCRdb re-called the 5' RACE reads through MiXCR, storing one row per CDR3 protein. The table records 630,000 or so distinct CDR3 sequences, around 32% of them present only once. Germline V gives CDR1 SGHVS, CDR2 FQNEAQ. V shed 1 base, J shed 8 bases, and the junction held 7 bases outside the gene matches. The CDR3 loop spans 16 amino acids. This clonotype appeared many times. Sequencing was carried out using blood. The TCR comes from an elderly woman in good health. This chain uses TRBV7-8 with TRBJ2-1, with 11 bases that match TRBD2. DNA for the CDR3: TGTGCCAGCAGCTTAGTCGGTAGCGGGGGGGCCCATGAGCAGTTCTTC. As protein: CASSLVGSGGAHEQFF.